The clone carrying this T cell receptor beta chain was found once. The antigen is unknown. Germline CDR1 MDHEN, CDR2 SYDVKM. The CDR3 contains 15 residues. V was clipped by 3 bases and J by 6 bases, with 16 bases between them. The data were obtained in a study of cytomegalovirus exposure and HLA in healthy donors. Findings and caveats of the study: Later genetic work tied a missense DCLRE1C variant to beta-chain V and J trimming. Some 17,000 TCR beta sequences were associated with HLA alleles at 0.05 false discovery rate in a later analysis.

PCR used 60 Vbeta primers and 13 Jbeta primers. Only in-frame clones appear in the TCRdb table, and some are missing; sequencing was by immunoSEQ multiplex PCR. The repertoire holds 200,000 or so clones, with around 70% as singletons. This sequence was found in a man in his forties or fifties in good health and CMV-seropositive. The sample taken for sequencing was PBMCs. This chain joins TRBV28 and TRBJ2-3; the D gene is possibly TRBD2 (7 bases). DNA for the CDR3: TGTGCCAGCAGTTTCCTTAAGGGGGGGGACGATACGCAGTATTTT. Protein product: CASSFLKGGDDTQYF.